Sequencing of this TCR beta chain was carried out in a study of shared clonotypes between healthy human individuals. In germline, CDR1 is SGHVS, CDR2 FNYEAQ. After removal of 5 bases from V and 10 bases from J, the junction contained 4 bases not matched to a gene. The CDR3 totals 12 residues. This table comes from immunoSEQ multiplex PCR, and its TCRdb copy is limited to in-frame clones, with some not included. The sample gives about 820,000 clones, 90% to 95% of which show up once; about 25% is in the top ten. Naive CD8 cells lacked CD45RO, underwent positive selection for CCR7 and left out terminally differentiated effector memory CD45RA+ cells. Study findings and constraints: Sequencing of the sorted subsets was shown by rarefaction to be incomplete despite large depth.

Concerning this clone itself: The target antigen is unknown.

The sequenced sample was naive CD8+ T cells sorted from blood. The sequence was collected from a man aged 25 to 45 in good health. The gene calls are TRBV7-6 and TRBJ2-2; 7 bases line up with TRBD1. CDR3 protein: CASSETGPELFF. The CDR3 DNA reads as TGTGCCAGCAGCGAGACAGGGCCGGAGCTGTTTTTT.